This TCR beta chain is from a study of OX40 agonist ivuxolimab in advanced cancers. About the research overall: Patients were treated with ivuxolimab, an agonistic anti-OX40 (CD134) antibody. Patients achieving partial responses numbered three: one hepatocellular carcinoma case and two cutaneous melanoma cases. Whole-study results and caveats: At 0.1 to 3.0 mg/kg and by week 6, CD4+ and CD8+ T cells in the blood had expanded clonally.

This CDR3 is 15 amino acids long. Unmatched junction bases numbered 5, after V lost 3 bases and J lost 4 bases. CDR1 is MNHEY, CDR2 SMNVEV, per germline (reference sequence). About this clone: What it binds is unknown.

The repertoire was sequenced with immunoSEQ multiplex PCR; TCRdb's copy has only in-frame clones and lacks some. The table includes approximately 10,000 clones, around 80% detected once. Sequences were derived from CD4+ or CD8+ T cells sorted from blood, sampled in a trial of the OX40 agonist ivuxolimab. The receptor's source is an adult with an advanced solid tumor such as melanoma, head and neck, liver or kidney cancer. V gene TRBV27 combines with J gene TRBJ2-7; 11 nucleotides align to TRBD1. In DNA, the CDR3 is TGTGCCAGCAGTTTCGGGACAGGGGGACGGTACGAGCAGTACTTC. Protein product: CASSFGTGGRYEQYF.